One and the same sample provided the 2 T cell receptor beta chains below, sequenced in a study of PD-1 blockade in classical Hodgkin lymphoma (dated by TCRdb to the early 2020s). Library preparation employed the immunoSEQ multiplex PCR assay. The immuneACCESS repertoire file appears here via TCRdb, limited to in-frame rearrangements. These files lack a portion of the clones; in checked studies, under half of the deficit traces to unresolved V genes, and the cause of the others is not known. The sample data list 90,000 to 120,000 clones, and roughly nine tenths of these were observed just once. About 20% of the sample belongs to the ten largest clones. What this sample's time point label stands for: cycle 2 day 1 (C2D1) of nivolumab. Relapse after autologous stem cell transplantation had occurred in all trial patients, and cohorts A, B and C were distinguished by prior brentuximab vedotin exposure.

Specimen: peripheral blood mononuclear cells (PBMCs), collected before the second cycle of nivolumab. The receptors derive from a human donor with classical Hodgkin lymphoma.

The chain couples TRBV18 to TRBJ2-7; 9 nucleotides match TRBD1. V gave up 4 bases and J gave up 5 bases; unmatched junction bases: 9. Germline V gene lookup returns CDR1 KGHSH and CDR2 LQKENI. There are 15 residues in the CDR3. CDR3 nucleotide sequence: TGTGCCAGCTCACAAGGGGAAACAGGGGGCCACGAGCAGTACTTC. This codes for CASSQGETGGHEQYF.

The genes are TRBV30 and TRBJ2-7, with 8 bases identical to TRBD1. Germline assignment: CDR1 GTSNPN and CDR2 SVGIG (reference sequence). The CDR3 runs 14 residues. The trim removed 2 bases at V and 7 bases at J, leaving 10 bases unmatched. The CDR3 DNA follows: TGTGCCTGGAGTCTGGCAGGGGGCGCGGGGGAGCAGTACTTC. Translated: CAWSLAGGAGEQYF.